The 20 T cell receptor beta chains below all came from one sample that was sequenced in a study of technical replicates of blood from a few donors. The table came from immunoSEQ multiplex PCR; TCRdb's copy has only in-frame clones and leaves some out. The data contain about 80,000 clones, around 94% of them singletons. Specimen: T cells isolated from PBMCs. The source of these receptors is a human donor in good health.

The CDR3 region is CAWSVQGGRASYEQYF. In nucleotides, the CDR3 is TGTGCCTGGAGTGTTCAGGGCGGGAGGGCCTCATACGAGCAGTACTTC. The J gene is TRBJ2-7, the V gene TRBV30; 9 bases line up with TRBD2. CDR1 is GTSNPN, CDR2 SVGIG, per germline (reference sequence). V gave up 0 bases and J gave up 4 bases; unmatched junction bases: 10. The CDR3 covers 16 residues.

The chain uses TRBV10-1 and TRBJ1-1; D unresolved. Looked up from germline, CDR1 is WNHNN and CDR2 is SYGVQD (reference sequence). Trimming pared 11 bases from V and 7 bases from J, leaving 8 bases between. The CDR3 consists of 9 residues. CDR3 amino acids: CAFPCEAFF. CDR3 in DNA: TGCGCCTTTCCATGTGAAGCTTTCTTT.

The count of this clone is one. The chain is built from TRBV29-1 and TRBJ2-1; 12 nucleotides agree with TRBD1. V dropped 6 bases and J dropped 8; count of bases not matched to a gene: 5. Germline-derived CDR1 and CDR2 are SQVTM and ANQGSEA. There are 13 residues in the CDR3. The CDR3 region has the DNA TGCAGCGTACCGGGACAGGGGGCGGATGAGCAGTTCTTC. Amino acids: CSVPGQGADEQFF.

The chain combines TRBV14 with TRBJ1-1, with D hard to call. Looked up from germline, CDR1 is SGHDN and CDR2 is FVKESK. With 0 bases removed from V and 5 bases from J, the gap between germline ends came to 10 bases. This CDR3 is 14 amino acids long. CDR3 sequence: CASSQEVWSTEAFF. In DNA, the CDR3 is TGTGCCAGCAGCCAAGAGGTATGGAGTACTGAAGCTTTCTTT.

This clone has a single count. V is TRBV10-3 and J is TRBJ2-5, with D unclear. V dropped 3 bases and J dropped 1 base, with 6 bases sitting between them. The germline V gene has CDR1 ENHRY and CDR2 SYGVKD. The CDR3 runs to 13 residues. CDR3 coding DNA: TGTGCCATCAGTGAAAACACCCAAGAGACCCAGTACTTC. This sequence encodes CAISENTQETQYF.

The CDR3 region has the DNA TGTGCCAGCAGCGTAGCTAGCACAGATACGCAGTATTTT. Its protein is CASSVASTDTQYF. The chain carries TRBV9 and TRBJ2-3; D unresolved. Trimming took off 0 bases at V and 0 bases at J, with 2 bases between the two ends. The CDR3 has 13 amino acids. Germline values: CDR1 SGDLS, CDR2 YYNGEE.

V and J are TRBV7-9 and TRBJ2-2, with 7 nucleotides matching TRBD2. CDR1 is SEHNR and CDR2 is FQNEAQ in the germline V gene (reference sequence). V was pared by 6 bases and J by 5 bases, with 6 bases of the junction left unmatched. This CDR3 contains 14 residues. The CDR3 bases are TGTGCCAGCAGTTGGGAGGGCCAAACCGGGGAGCTGTTTTTT. Encoded protein: CASSWEGQTGELFF.

The chain carries TRBV4-3 and TRBJ1-4; D call uncertain. V was shortened by 1 base and J by 2 bases, with 8 bases between the two germline ends. The CDR3 extends over 15 amino acids. In germline, CDR1 is LGHNA, CDR2 YSLEER. This CDR3 is CASSQGAFTNEKLFF. The CDR3 coding sequence is TGCGCCAGCAGCCAAGGAGCATTTACTAATGAAAAACTGTTTTTT.

The chain is built from TRBV5-6 and TRBJ2-5, with D possibly being TRBD2 (5 bases). Germline V gives CDR1 SGHDT, CDR2 YYEEEE. The V gene lost 4 bases and the J gene lost 5 bases, with 24 bases spanning the gap. This CDR3 contains 17 residues. CDR3 nucleotides: TGTGCCAGCAGCCCCCCCGGGGTAGCGAGGTTCTTGGAGACCCAGTACTTC. Translating it yields CASSPPGVARFLETQYF.

The V and J genes are TRBV28 and TRBJ2-1, with TRBD1 identical over 7 bases. The germline CDR1 and CDR2 sequences are MDHEN and SYDVKM. V lost 4 bases to trimming and J lost 1 base; unmatched junction nucleotides: 4. This CDR3 spans 15 amino acids. DNA for the CDR3: TGTGCCAGCAGTTCAGACAGGGAGTCCTACAATGAGCAGTTCTTC. Translated: CASSSDRESYNEQFF.

This clone has a handful of counts. This chain joins TRBV4-3 and TRBJ2-3; a weak D match, TRBD2 (6 bases). The germline CDR1 and CDR2 sequences are LGHNA and YSLEER. This CDR3 has 17 amino acids. The V end was cut by 0 bases, the J end by 1 base, with 14 bases between. CDR3 protein: CASSQDLEGSGTDTQYF. In nucleotides, the CDR3 is TGCGCCAGCAGCCAAGATTTGGAGGGGTCGGGCACAGATACGCAGTATTTT.

The chain employs TRBV9 and TRBJ1-1; the match to TRBD1 covers 8 bases. The junction had 5 bases not matched to a gene; V was cut back by 4 bases and J by 0 bases. CDR1 is SGDLS, CDR2 YYNGEE, per germline. CDR3 size: 15 residues. The CDR3 sequence is CASSRSGGLNTEAFF. The CDR3, as DNA: TGTGCCAGCAGCAGGTCAGGGGGCCTGAACACTGAAGCTTTCTTT. The full variable domain, in which reference TRBV9 and TRBJ1-1 provide the parts outside the CDR3, is DSGVTQTPKHLITATGQRVTLRCSPRSGDLSVYWYQQSLDQGLQFLIQYYNGEERAKGNILERFSAQQFPDLHSELNLSSLELGDSALYFCASSRSGGLNTEAFFGQGTRLTVV.

This chain connects TRBV5-4 to TRBJ2-3, with 8 bases lining up with TRBD1. Germline V gene lookup returns CDR1 SGHNT and CDR2 YYREEE (reference sequence). The CDR3 has 15 amino acids. V lost 3 bases to trimming and J lost 4 bases; unmatched junction nucleotides: 7. The CDR3 nucleotides read TGTGCCAGCAGCTATGGACAGGGTGGGGCAGATACGCAGTATTTT. Amino acid sequence: CASSYGQGGADTQYF.

The rearrangement uses TRBV19 and TRBJ1-1, with D perhaps matching TRBD1 (5 bases). Deletions cut 3 bases from V and 5 bases from J, with 10 bases between. Germline V gives CDR1 LNHDA, CDR2 SQIVND (reference sequence). This CDR3 comprises 13 residues. For the CDR3, the DNA is TGTGCCAGTAGTATGGGGGGTGTGACTGAAGCTTTCTTT. It yields the protein CASSMGGVTEAFF.

The J gene is TRBJ2-3, the V gene TRBV27; possibly TRBD2 for D (6 bases). Germline assignment: CDR1 MNHEY and CDR2 SMNVEV (reference sequence). The CDR3 runs to 12 residues. Trimming left V 10 bases short and J 5 bases short, with 13 bases between. The DNA of the CDR3 is TGTGCCATTCGACTAGGTGGAGATACGCAGTATTTT. Its protein product is CAIRLGGDTQYF.

This chain connects TRBV9 to TRBJ2-5; 10 nucleotides agree with TRBD2. In germline, CDR1 is SGDLS, CDR2 YYNGEE. The CDR3 has 16 residues. Trimming at V came to 3 bases and at J to 0 bases, leaving 5 bases not matched to a gene. CDR3 residues: CASSGYSGRHQETQYF. The DNA of the CDR3 is TGTGCCAGCAGCGGCTATAGCGGGAGGCACCAAGAGACCCAGTACTTC.

The chain carries TRBV2 and TRBJ1-4; perhaps TRBD1 as D (5 bases). The CDR3 is 15 amino acids. Germline V CDR1 and CDR2: SNHLY, FYNNEI. Trimming pared 2 bases from V and 8 bases from J, leaving 15 bases between. The CDR3 region is CASSELGTFGEKLFF. Here the CDR3 DNA reads TGTGCCAGCAGTGAATTAGGGACTTTTGGCGAAAAACTGTTTTTT.

This sequence joins TRBV15 and TRBJ1-2; no definite D call. Germline V gives CDR1 LNHNV, CDR2 YYDKDF (reference sequence). Trimming left V 6 bases short and J 8 bases short, with 13 bases between. The CDR3 sequence is 12 residues long. Here the CDR3 DNA reads TGTGCCACCAGTCGGGCCGGGAGGGGCTACACCTTC. This gives the protein CATSRAGRGYTF.

The V and J genes are TRBV29-1 and TRBJ2-5; 8 nucleotides align to TRBD2. The CDR3 has 13 residues. The V and J ends lost 4 bases and 0 bases, in that order; junction bases with no gene match: 1. The germline CDR1 and CDR2 sequences are SQVTM and ANQGSEA. CDR3 sequence (DNA): TGCAGCGTTGGACTAGCGAACCAAGAGACCCAGTACTTC. Residues: CSVGLANQETQYF. The full variable domain, its missing parts supplied by reference TRBV29-1 and TRBJ2-5, is SAVISQKPSRDICQRGTSLTIQCQVDSQVTMMFWYRQQPGQSLTLIATANQGSEATYESGFVIDKFPISRPNLTFSTLTVSNMSPEDSSIYLCSVGLANQETQYFGPGTRLLVL.

The chain couples TRBV2 to TRBJ2-1; 9 bases are shared with TRBD1. The CDR3 covers 19 residues. The trim removed 6 bases at V and 7 bases at J, leaving 22 bases unmatched. Germline V lookup: CDR1 SNHLY, CDR2 FYNNEI. CDR3 sequence: CASRTVPGQGVGSRNEQFF. The CDR3 nucleotides are TGTGCCAGCAGAACAGTCCCGGGACAGGGAGTAGGGTCACGGAATGAGCAGTTCTTC.